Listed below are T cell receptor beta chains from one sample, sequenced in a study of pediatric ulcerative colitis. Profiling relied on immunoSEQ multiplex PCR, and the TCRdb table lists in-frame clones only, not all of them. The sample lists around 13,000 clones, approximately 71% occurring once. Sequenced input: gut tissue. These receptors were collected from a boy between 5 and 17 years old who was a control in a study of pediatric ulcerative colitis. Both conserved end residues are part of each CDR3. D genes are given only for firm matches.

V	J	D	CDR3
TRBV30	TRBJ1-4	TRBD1	CAWGQTGANEKLFF
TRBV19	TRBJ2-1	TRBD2	CASSITGTSREQFF
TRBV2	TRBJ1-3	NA	CASRRSSGNTIYF
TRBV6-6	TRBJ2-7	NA	CASSRPGAVYEQYF
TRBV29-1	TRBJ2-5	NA	CSVLAGRETQYF
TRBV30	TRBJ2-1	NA	CAWSYRAYNEQFF
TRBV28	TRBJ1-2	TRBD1	CASSVTGITNYGYTF
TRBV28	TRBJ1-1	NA	CASSLSGERTEAFF
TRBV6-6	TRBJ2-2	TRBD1	CASRETGVGTGELFF
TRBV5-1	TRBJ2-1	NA	CASSLGQGLRREQFF
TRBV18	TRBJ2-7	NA	CASSTFGRGVIEQYF
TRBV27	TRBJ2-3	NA	CASSLRGRGGTDTQYF
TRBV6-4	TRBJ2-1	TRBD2	CASSAIAGDYNEQFF
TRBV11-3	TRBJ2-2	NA	CASSFLARTGELFF
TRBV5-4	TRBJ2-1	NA	CASSRGLSDDNEQFF
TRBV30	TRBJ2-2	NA	CAWSGWNTGELFF
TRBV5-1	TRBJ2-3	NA	CASSLLAGKETDTQYF
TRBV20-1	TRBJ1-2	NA	CSAGREMGYTF
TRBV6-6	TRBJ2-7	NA	CASRYIASGEQYF
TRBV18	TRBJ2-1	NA	CASSTTNYNEQFF
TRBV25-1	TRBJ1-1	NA	CASSEYINTEAFF
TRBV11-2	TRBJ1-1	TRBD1	CASSSGGGNTEAFF
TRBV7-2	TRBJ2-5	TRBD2	CASSSGLAGGSDTQYF
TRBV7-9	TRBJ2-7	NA	CASSLVLAEGGEQYF
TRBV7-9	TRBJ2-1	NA	CASSLGYNEQFF
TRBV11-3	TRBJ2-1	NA	CASSLAATGYNEQFF
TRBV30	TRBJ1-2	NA	CAWSAGGGYTF
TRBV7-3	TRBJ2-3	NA	CASSPLRGGTDTQYF
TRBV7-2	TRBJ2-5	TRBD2	CASSLVGSGSQETQYF
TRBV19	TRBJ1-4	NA	CASSRGGWGEKLFF